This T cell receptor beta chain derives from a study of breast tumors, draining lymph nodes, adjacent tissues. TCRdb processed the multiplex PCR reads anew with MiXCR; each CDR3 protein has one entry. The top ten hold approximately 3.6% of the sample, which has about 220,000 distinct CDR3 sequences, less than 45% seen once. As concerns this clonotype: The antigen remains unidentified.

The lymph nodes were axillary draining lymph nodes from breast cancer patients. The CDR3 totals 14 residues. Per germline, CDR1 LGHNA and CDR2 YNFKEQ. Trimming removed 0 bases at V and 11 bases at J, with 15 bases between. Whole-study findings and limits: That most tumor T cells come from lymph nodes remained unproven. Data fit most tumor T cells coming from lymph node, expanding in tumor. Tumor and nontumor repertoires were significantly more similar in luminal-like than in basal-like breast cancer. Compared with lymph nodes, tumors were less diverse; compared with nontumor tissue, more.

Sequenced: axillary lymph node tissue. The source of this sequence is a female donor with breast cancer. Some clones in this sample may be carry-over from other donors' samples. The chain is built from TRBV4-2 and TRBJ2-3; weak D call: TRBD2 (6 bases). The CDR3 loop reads CASSQDRAGGEQYF. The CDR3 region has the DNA TGTGCCAGCAGCCAAGACCGGGCAGGAGGGGAGCAGTATTTT.